The 9 T cell receptor beta chains presented below share a single source sample, sequenced in a study of beta chain features in type 1 diabetes. Expressed TCRB transcripts were sequenced, since all the RNA that had been isolated was reverse transcribed. Assay: immunoSEQ multiplex PCR; the TCRdb copy retains only in-frame clones and omits some. The data contain fewer than 15,000 clones, 40% to 55% of them singletons. The sample taken for sequencing was stem cell memory CD4+ T cells from blood. The source of these receptors is a man aged 18 to 29 in good health.

The table lists this clone with a count of one. This chain joins TRBV5-1 and TRBJ1-6, with 7 bases fitting TRBD1. The germline CDR1 and CDR2 sequences are SGHRS and YFSETQ. The CDR3 sequence is 15 residues long. Losses at the gene ends were 4 bases for V and 7 bases for J; bases not matched to a gene: 8. Here the CDR3 reads CASSTRQGPNSPLHF. As DNA, the CDR3 is TGCGCCAGCAGCACACGACAGGGTCCAAATTCACCCCTCCACTTT.

The V and J genes are TRBV6-6 and TRBJ1-1; D remains ambiguous. Germline V gene sequence: CDR1 MNHNY, CDR2 SVGAGI (reference sequence). This CDR3 region has 14 residues. The V end lost 5 bases, the J end lost 7 bases, and 17 bases lay between the germline ends. In DNA, the CDR3 is TGTGCCAGCAGTATGGGTCGCGGGATCTTTGAAGCTTTCTTT. Encoded protein: CASSMGRGIFEAFF.

CDR3 loop: CASSNRLVVTDTQYF. For the CDR3, the DNA is TGTGCCAGCAGTAACCGGCTAGTTGTCACAGATACGCAGTATTTT. The chain uses TRBV7-2 and TRBJ2-3; no clear D. The germline V and J ends were trimmed by 6 bases and 2 bases, with 15 bases remaining between them. CDR1 and CDR2 (germline): SGHTA, FQGNSA. This CDR3 has 15 residues.

The chain recombines TRBV11-2 with TRBJ2-3; 10 positions agree with TRBD2. V was clipped by 3 bases and J by 0 bases; unmatched bases: 9. The germline V gene encodes CDR1 SGHAT and CDR2 FQNNGV. CDR3 length: 18 amino acids. The chain's CDR3 is CASSFRTSGAHSTDTQYF. CDR3 nucleotides: TGTGCCAGCAGCTTCCGAACTAGCGGGGCCCACAGCACAGATACGCAGTATTTT.

There are a few counts of this clone. The chain carries TRBV6-6 and TRBJ2-7, with TRBD1 matching 7 bases. The V gene end was trimmed by 7 bases and the J gene end by 1 base; junction bases not matched to a gene: 4. CDR3 length: 13 amino acids. Looked up from germline, CDR1 is MNHNY and CDR2 is SVGAGI (reference sequence). Written as DNA, the CDR3 is TGTGCCAGCAAGCGACAGGGTTCCTACGAGCAGTACTTC. Encoded protein: CASKRQGSYEQYF.

The chain employs TRBV5-1 and TRBJ2-3; no clear D. The V end lost 0 bases, the J end lost 6 bases, and 8 bases lay between the germline ends. CDR1 and CDR2 from the germline V gene are SGHRS and YFSETQ. This CDR3 comprises 13 residues. The CDR3 reads CASSLDPGDTQYF. CDR3 DNA: TGCGCCAGCAGCTTGGATCCCGGGGATACGCAGTATTTT.

V usage is TRBV20-1 and J usage is TRBJ2-1, with 7 bases aligning to TRBD2. The CDR3 runs to 11 residues. Looked up from germline, CDR1 is DFQATT and CDR2 is SNEGSKA (reference sequence). J gave up 10 bases and V 6 bases, and 6 bases lay outside the gene matches. CDR3 protein: CSALGEGEQFF. CDR3 coding DNA: TGCAGTGCCCTCGGGGAGGGCGAGCAGTTCTTC.

The rearrangement joins TRBV4-2 to TRBJ2-4; possibly TRBD2 for D (6 bases). The CDR3 extends over 14 amino acids. V was shortened by 3 bases and J by 0 bases, with 6 bases between the two germline ends. From germline, CDR1 is LGHNA and CDR2 YNFKEQ. CDR3 residues: CASSQGGAKNIQYF. The CDR3 region has the DNA TGTGCCAGCAGCCAGGGAGGAGCCAAAAACATTCAGTACTTC.

This clone was seen a handful of times. This chain connects TRBV9 to TRBJ2-2; a possible D gene is TRBD2 (6 bases). Germline loops: CDR1 SGDLS, CDR2 YYNGEE. Trimming stripped 4 bases from V and 5 bases from J, with 15 bases between. The CDR3 is 15 amino acids. In DNA, the CDR3 is TGTGCCAGCAGCTCCCCCGGGGGATGGACCGGGGAGCTGTTTTTT. Its translation: CASSSPGGWTGELFF.